This T cell receptor beta chain was identified in a study of cytomegalovirus exposure and HLA in healthy donors. Findings of the study overall: An analysis was carried out at a later point. It showed that HLA-associated TCR beta chains were more clonally expanded than equally common non-associated chains.

The J segment lost 6 bases and the V segment lost 3 bases, leaving 10 bases of the junction unmatched. This CDR3 has 16 residues. Germline V gene data show CDR1 as KGHSH and CDR2 as LQKENI. With respect to this clone: Its matching antigen is unknown.

PCR employed 60 Vbeta and 13 Jbeta primers. Assay: immunoSEQ multiplex PCR; the TCRdb copy retains only in-frame clones and omits some. This sample yields 200,000 to 250,000 clones, of which about 89% are seen a single time; over 0.95% belongs to the top ten. This sequence joins TRBV18 and TRBJ1-2, with 10 positions matching TRBD1. This sequence originates from a woman younger than 30 in good health and CMV-seronegative. The specimen was PBMCs. CDR3 in amino acids: CASSPPGQGFVHGYTF. The CDR3 coding sequence is TGTGCCAGCTCACCTCCGGGACAGGGGTTCGTTCATGGCTACACCTTC.